This T cell receptor beta chain was sequenced in a study of metastatic and nonmetastatic thyroid tumors (dated by TCRdb to about 2020). Context from the whole study: The researchers compared repertoires between peripheral blood samples and tumor or nodule tissue samples from patients with malignant or benign thyroid disease. General findings and caveats noted by the study authors: TCR beta diversity was reported as significantly higher in malignant tumors than in benign nodules, in both blood and tumor samples.

V and J are truncated by 4 bases and 2 bases respectively, leaving an intervening sequence of 9 bases. The CDR3 starts with the cysteine, ends with the phenylalanine, and has 13 residues. Kept here is only the CDR3 DNA, which spans 39 bases and is read in frame from base 1. CDR1 and CDR2 are drawn from the germline V gene (reference sequence): MNHEY, SMNVEV. The library was prepared using PCR. Sequenced on an Illumina HiSeq 4000. High-throughput sequencing was used to profile the CDR3 region of the TCR beta-chain in every patient. From the authors' description of their analysis: Drawing on CDR3 differences between clinicopathological groups, the researchers built a classifier meant to tell apart patients with distant-metastatic papillary thyroid cancer. The Shannon index was used to measure repertoire diversity, and the Morisita-Horn index was used to measure how similar tumor and blood repertoires were. TCRdb itself trimmed the public reads at Q25 with fastp, ran MiXCR and retained productive beta chains. For this entry, the V and J calls and clone size follow TCRdb and not the study's own pipeline. This sample lists some 84,000 clones; 8% to 9.5% were detected once. The ten largest clones capture 8.8% of the sample.

None of the patients had been given any treatment before thyroid surgery. Using T-cell receptor beta sequencing, the researchers looked back retrospectively at clinical samples from patients, gathered between about 2012 and 2018. This clone was recorded at least ten times. There is no known antigen for this receptor. Per-base quality was not reported, and no clone a single base away is much larger than it. Other DNA sequences within the sample encode an identical CDR3. The source is a female donor with papillary thyroid cancer or a benign thyroid nodule (not recorded which). Some clones in this sample may be carry-over from other donors' samples. The sequence links TRBV27 to TRBJ2-7, and perhaps TRBD2 as D gene, on 6 matching bases. The material sequenced was blood. The CDR3 protein: CASSSGGPYEQYF. In nucleotides, the sequence is TGTGCCAGCAGTTCCGGGGGTCCCTACGAGCAGTACTTC.